This TCR beta chain was documented in a study of T cell changes during pregnancy in multiple sclerosis. Trimming took off 0 bases at V and 3 bases at J, with 7 bases between the two ends. The CDR3 length is 14 residues. Germline lookup yields CDR1 SGHDN and CDR2 FVKESK. Produced via immunoSEQ multiplex PCR; TCRdb's table is partial and in-frame only. This table holds 55,000 to 70,000 clones, nearly 95% found once. The sample here was CD4+ T cells from peripheral blood mononuclear cells, taken after pregnancy. This receptor was identified in a female donor with multiple sclerosis, enrolled in a pregnancy study. The genes are TRBV14 and TRBJ2-3; D is ambiguous. The CDR3 loop reads CASSQDLTTDTQYF. The CDR3 DNA reads as TGTGCCAGCAGCCAAGATCTTACTACAGATACGCAGTATTTT.